This TCR beta chain was observed in a study of T cell clonotyping in hematopoietic cell transplantation (dated by TCRdb to the early 2020s). Describing the broader study: Blood samples were obtained from recipients approximately 28 days before transplant and at days 30, 100 and 180 after transplant. In the study, approximately 140 blood samples were gathered from over 30 consecutive transplant recipients and their related donors. Patient recruitment ran from late 2015 to early 2017, and follow-up continued until late 2020 or death. Samples from roughly five patients were obtained at the onset of acute graft-versus-host disease and were compared with samples from patients in whom GVHD never developed. The study at large found these results: After transplant, TCR diversity in recipients dropped, and pathologically expanded clonotypes increased progressively from day 30 to day 180. The sample size was limited, and CD4 and CD8 repertoire contributions could not be separated because cells were not sorted. Just a small fraction of recipient repertoires overlapped with donor repertoires, and more than 97% appeared de novo at the given depth. Broader posttransplant TCR repertoire diversity was predicted by donor and pretransplant recipient Inverse Simpson Index values.

Read against the paper, the sample's time point label means: recipient sample taken at acute GVHD onset. Nuclei Lysis Solution was used to extract genomic DNA from fresh or cryopreserved unfractionated peripheral blood mononuclear cells. TCR beta CDR3 regions were amplified from genomic DNA with the immunoSEQ assay, a bias-controlled multiplex PCR using V- and J-specific primers. A proprietary barcode and Illumina adapter sequences were added to the CDR3 amplicons in a second PCR step. CDR3 libraries were sequenced on an Illumina MiSeq instrument. The authors' analysis ran thus. Export and quality control were done with immunoSEQ Analyzer 3.0, while downstream analyses used R Bioconductor and Immunarch. Only productive rearrangements in the normalized downsampled data set went into calculating the repertoire metrics. Clonotypes larger than 5 templates in the normalized cohort were defined as pathologically expanded. Repertoire diversity was measured with the Inverse Simpson Index. To capture all clonotypes, the CMV-specificity analyses were run on the non-normalized data set. This is the immuneACCESS table as TCRdb keeps it, with only in-frame sequences that have V and J called. A part of the clones is gone; compared with another copy, unresolved V genes explain less than half, and the rest is unexplained. The DNA was the basis for D and trimming; V, J and clone size are from that table. The sample includes approximately 3,100 clones, with about 89% observed a single time. 8% to 9% of the sample rests with the top ten.

The count of this clone is one. Its antigen is unknown. No quality values exist for individual bases; no much larger clone is one base distant. The TCR originated in a male patient in his sixties who had an allogeneic stem cell transplant from a related donor, so the T cells may come from the graft donor. Some clones in this sample may be carry-over from other donors' samples. The sample in question was PBMCs, obtained at the time of graft-versus-host disease after allogeneic stem cell transplant.

The CDR3 is CARWGGLNQPQHF. The bases read TGTGCCAGATGGGGGGGGTTAAATCAGCCCCAGCATTTT. In this chain, TRBV19 is recombined with TRBJ1-5; a tentative D match to TRBD1 spans 5 bases. Per the germline V gene (reference sequence), LNHDA is the CDR1 and SQIVND is the CDR2. Spanning cysteine to phenylalanine, the CDR3 consists of 13 amino acids. Only the CDR3 DNA is retained, 39 bases long and in frame from the first base. A distance of 13 bases separates the germline ends of V and J, which lose 9 bases and 4 bases respectively. Where the CDR3 stops, the reference TRBV19 and TRBJ1-5 genes take over; the full variable domain is DGGITQSPKYLFRKEGQNVTLSCEQNLNHDAMYWYRQDPGQGLRLIYYSQIVNDFQKGDIAEGYSVSREKKESFPLTVTSAQKNPTAFYLCARWGGLNQPQHFGDGTRLSIL.